Listed below are T cell receptor beta chains from one sample, sequenced in a study of CD8 T cells in Susac syndrome. TCRdb ran MiXCR on the immunoSEQ multiplex PCR reads and lists one entry per CDR3 protein. There are 200,000 to 300,000 distinct CDR3 sequences in the sample; 90% to 96% occur only once, and approximately 0.094% lies in the top ten. The specimen was CD4+ T cells from PBMCs. All receptors come from a human donor with Susac syndrome. Both conserved end residues are part of each CDR3. A D gene is named only where the DNA matches it firmly. Only part of the rows carry a size: once, few, many, or a class if the clone is expanded.

V gene	D gene	clone size	J gene	CDR3 protein	CDR3 DNA
TRBV20-1	TRBD2	.	TRBJ2-7	CSAPKGRASHEQYF	TGCAGTGCCCCTAAGGGGAGGGCCTCCCACGAGCAGTACTTC
TRBV5-4	TRBD2	.	TRBJ2-3	CASSSGLASDTQYF	TGTGCCAGCAGTTCGGGACTAGCGTCAGATACGCAGTATTTT
TRBV15	TRBD2	.	TRBJ2-5	CATSISGRELRTQYF	TGTGCCACCAGCATATCCGGGCGGGAGTTACGGACCCAGTACTTC
TRBV11-2	.	.	TRBJ1-1	CASSLGVGNTEAFF	TGTGCCAGCAGCTTGGGGGTCGGGAACACTGAAGCTTTCTTT
TRBV5-1	.	.	TRBJ1-1	CASSSPAGESTEAFF	TGCGCCAGCAGCTCCCCGGCAGGGGAAAGCACTGAAGCTTTCTTT
TRBV18	TRBD2	.	TRBJ2-1	CASSPTSGSGDEQFF	TGTGCCAGCTCACCGACTAGCGGGAGTGGTGATGAGCAGTTCTTC
TRBV21-1	.	.	TRBJ2-7	CASSIGQEAEHEQYF	TGTGCCAGCAGCATAGGACAGGAGGCGGAACACGAGCAGTACTTC
TRBV4-2	TRBD1	once	TRBJ1-1	CASSLHRGRTEAFF	TGTGCCAGCAGCCTCCACAGGGGAAGAACTGAAGCTTTCTTT
TRBV7-9	.	.	TRBJ2-7	CASSLGSGPQQYF	TGTGCCAGCAGCTTAGGTTCGGGGCCCCAGCAGTACTTC
TRBV12-5	TRBD2	.	TRBJ2-5	CASGLVGGETQYF	TGTGCTAGTGGTTTGGTGGGAGGGGAGACCCAGTACTTC
TRBV27	TRBD1	.	TRBJ1-3	CASSSQGAAGNTIYF	TGTGCCAGCAGTTCCCAGGGGGCTGCTGGAAACACCATATATTTT
TRBV15	.	.	TRBJ2-3	CATSRDRGTQYF	TGTGCCACCAGCAGAGATCGGGGTACGCAGTATTTT
TRBV14	TRBD2	.	TRBJ2-1	CASSPKTSGRAHEQFF	TGTGCCAGCAGCCCAAAAACTAGCGGGAGGGCCCATGAGCAGTTCTTC
TRBV30	.	.	TRBJ2-7	CAWIPGLTQRNYEQYF	TGTGCCTGGATCCCCGGGCTAACCCAACGCAACTACGAGCAGTACTTC
TRBV29-1	TRBD1	.	TRBJ2-6	CSVGPGTAGANVLTF	TGCAGCGTCGGCCCCGGGACAGCAGGGGCCAACGTCCTGACTTTC
TRBV10-3	.	.	TRBJ1-2	CAIPRGGNYGYTF	TGTGCCATCCCGAGGGGGGGGAACTATGGCTACACCTTC
TRBV14	TRBD1	.	TRBJ2-7	CASSLRDRSKEQYF	TGTGCCAGCAGCCTTCGGGACAGGTCCAAGGAGCAGTACTTC
TRBV6-5	.	.	TRBJ2-1	CASSYGRLGPAKSEQFF	TGTGCCAGCAGTTACGGCCGTCTGGGGCCCGCTAAAAGTGAGCAGTTCTTC
TRBV20-1	.	.	TRBJ1-5	CSARGGTFAGQPQHF	TGCAGTGCGAGGGGTGGGACTTTCGCCGGTCAGCCCCAGCATTTT
TRBV7-2	.	once	TRBJ1-2	CASSLYGTDYGYTF	TGTGCCAGCAGCCTATACGGGACGGACTATGGCTACACCTTC
TRBV7-3	TRBD2	.	TRBJ2-7	CASSLSGLAGVEQYF	TGTGCCAGCAGCTTAAGCGGGCTAGCGGGAGTCGAGCAGTACTTC